One T cell receptor beta chain is described in this entry. This record belongs to a study of blood T cell repertoires in COVID-19. At the level of the study: The United States, Italy and Spain provided the acute and convalescent COVID-19 samples. PBMCs, B-cell-depleted T cells, or T cells provided the cDNA or gDNA that made up the material.

In the source study's methods: Using reference gene primer amplification, nucleated cell counts were estimated. Clones were sequenced by immunoSEQ multiplex PCR, and TCRdb holds only the in-frame ones, with some missing. V, J and clone size are those of that table, while D and trimming were read from the DNA. The sample holds about 110,000 clones, 70% to 90% seen once. The CDR3 loop spans 15 amino acids. V was pared by 3 bases and J by 6 bases, with 5 bases of the junction left unmatched. In germline, CDR1 is KGHDR, CDR2 SFDVKD. The sequenced material came from peripheral blood. The chain carries TRBV24-1 and TRBJ2-3; 10 bases fit TRBD2. The receptor was derived from a human donor in a cohort sampled during active COVID-19. In DNA form, the CDR3 reads TGTGCCACCAGTGATACTAGCGGGGCGAGGGATACGCAGTATTTT. It is translated as CATSDTSGARDTQYF.